Listed here are 18 T cell receptor beta chains from one sample, sequenced in a study of T cell responses to AZD1222 COVID-19 vaccine. Clones were read by immunoSEQ multiplex PCR, and TCRdb kept only the in-frame ones, dropping some. Seen here are 110,000 or so clones, around nine tenths observed once, and the top ten hold 3.5%. The sequences come from peripheral blood, collected 28 days after the second AZD1222 dose. These receptor sequences come from an adult who received the AZD1222 COVID-19 vaccine.

V gene TRBV28 combines with J gene TRBJ1-5; a weak D match, TRBD1 (5 bases). V was trimmed by 6 bases and J by 6 bases, leaving 18 bases between them. Germline assignment: CDR1 MDHEN and CDR2 SYDVKM. The CDR3 has 15 amino acids. The CDR3 nucleotides read TGTGCCAGCAGCACCCAGAAGGGGCTACGTCAGCCCCAGCATTTT. It yields the protein CASSTQKGLRQPQHF.

The gene calls are TRBV9 and TRBJ1-5; the D gene is possibly TRBD1 (6 bases). Germline V gene sequence: CDR1 SGDLS, CDR2 YYNGEE. The CDR3 extends over 15 amino acids. V gave up 2 bases and J gave up 3 bases, with 12 bases separating them. The DNA of the CDR3 is TGTGCCAGCAGCGTTGGGGGGGCTTACAATCAGCCCCAGCATTTT. Translating it yields CASSVGGAYNQPQHF.

The gene calls are TRBV28 and TRBJ1-3, with TRBD1 as a possible D gene (5 bases). CDR3 length: 16 residues. Germline V gene sequence: CDR1 MDHEN, CDR2 SYDVKM. Deletions cut 2 bases from V and 3 bases from J, with 14 bases between. The CDR3 loop reads CASSLQYKRGGNTIYF. The CDR3 coding sequence is TGTGCCAGCAGTTTACAATACAAAAGGGGTGGAAACACCATATATTTT.

This rearrangement joins TRBV15 to TRBJ2-5; D is unclear. CDR3 length equals 15 residues. V lost 0 bases and J lost 7, with 15 bases in between. The germline gives CDR1 LNHNV, CDR2 YYDKDF (reference sequence). The CDR3 region has the DNA TGTGCCACCAGCAGAGAGGGAACGAGATGGGGGACCCAGTACTTC. Residues: CATSREGTRWGTQYF.

The genes are TRBV7-3 and TRBJ1-2; no definite D call. CDR1 and CDR2 (germline): SGHTA, FQGTGA. V lost 1 base and J lost 0, with 9 bases in between. CDR3 length: 15 amino acids. This CDR3 is CASSLSHNSNYGYTF. The CDR3, as DNA: TGTGCCAGCAGCTTAAGCCACAACTCTAACTATGGCTACACCTTC.

The chain couples TRBV27 to TRBJ1-3; D uncertain. The CDR3 runs 14 residues. Germline CDR1 is MNHEY and CDR2 is SMNVEV (reference sequence). The V end was cut by 5 bases, the J end by 2 bases, with 10 bases between. The CDR3 loop reads CASSPHGTGNTIYF. In nucleotides, the CDR3 is TGTGCCAGCAGTCCCCACGGCACTGGAAACACCATATATTTT.

The chain is built from TRBV11-2 and TRBJ1-4; 7 bases are a match to TRBD1. This CDR3 comprises 16 residues. J was trimmed by 6 bases and V by 1 base; bases with no gene match: 8. The germline CDR1 and CDR2 sequences are SGHAT and FQNNGV. This CDR3 is CASSLGGRGRYEKLFF. The DNA for the CDR3 is TGTGCCAGCAGCTTAGGGGGGAGGGGGCGGTATGAAAAACTGTTTTTT.

The chain employs TRBV7-9 and TRBJ1-6; maybe TRBD1 (6 bases). There are 18 residues in the CDR3. The V gene's germline CDR1 is SEHNR and CDR2 FQNEAQ (reference sequence). The germline V and J ends were trimmed by 4 bases and 7 bases, with 23 bases remaining between them. Here the CDR3 DNA reads TGTGCCAGCAGCTCTACAGGGTTGGGGTTAACTGGCAATTCACCCCTCCACTTT. It translates to CASSSTGLGLTGNSPLHF.

This clone was recorded a few times. Written as DNA, the CDR3 is TGCGCCAGCAGCCAATCACTTACCAGGGGCAATCAGCCCCAGCATTTT. Translated, it gives CASSQSLTRGNQPQHF. This chain links TRBV4-1 with TRBJ1-5; tentative D call: TRBD1 (5 bases). Trimming took off 2 bases at V and 2 bases at J, with 13 bases between the two ends. Germline-derived CDR1 and CDR2 are MGHRA and YSYEKL. The CDR3 length is 16 residues.

The chain recombines TRBV6-4 with TRBJ1-1; D not certain. The CDR3 runs 13 residues. Germline V CDR1 and CDR2: MRHNA, SNTAGT. Deletions cut 2 bases from V and 2 bases from J, with 6 bases between. The CDR3 is CASSDSANTEAFF. The CDR3 nucleotides read TGTGCCAGCAGTGACAGCGCAAACACTGAAGCTTTCTTT.

This clone was counted only a few times. The V gene is TRBV24-1, the J gene TRBJ2-1; TRBD2 agrees at 8 bases. Per the germline V gene, CDR1 is KGHDR and CDR2 is SFDVKD. J gave up 10 bases and V 1 base, and 11 bases lay outside the gene matches. The CDR3 totals 16 residues. CDR3: CATSDFSRTSRSEQFF. The DNA for the CDR3 is TGTGCCACCAGTGATTTCTCCCGGACTAGCCGCAGCGAGCAGTTCTTC.

The rearrangement joins TRBV28 to TRBJ1-2, with TRBD1 matching 7 bases. The CDR3 has 15 amino acids. From germline, CDR1 is MDHEN and CDR2 SYDVKM. V lost 10 bases and J lost 2; bases outside the gene matches: 13. The CDR3 DNA reads TGTGCCACCCCTCATACAGGGGACCCAAACTATGGCTACACCTTC. It codes for CATPHTGDPNYGYTF.

The chain has TRBV5-6 and TRBJ2-7, with D tentatively TRBD2 (5 bases). Trimming took 5 bases from V and 2 from J, leaving 14 bases between them. Germline values: CDR1 SGHDT, CDR2 YYEEEE. The CDR3 is made up of 14 amino acids. In nucleotides, the CDR3 is TGTGCCAGCAGACCTGGGAGTTCCCCCTACGAGCAGTACTTC. The encoded protein is CASRPGSSPYEQYF.

The chain uses TRBV27 and TRBJ2-5, with D unclear. Trimming took off 6 bases at V and 3 bases at J, with 17 bases between the two ends. The CDR3 sequence is 15 residues long. Germline values: CDR1 MNHEY, CDR2 SMNVEV (reference sequence). The DNA for the CDR3 is TGTGCCAGCAGGGAAGCGAGAGACTTCAAAGAGACCCAGTACTTC. Amino acids: CASREARDFKETQYF.

CDR3 DNA sequence: TGTGCCAGCACCCAGGGGCAAGAGACCCAGTACTTC. It codes for CASTQGQETQYF. The chain links TRBV28 to TRBJ2-5, with D maybe TRBD1 (6 bases). Germline V CDR1 and CDR2: MDHEN, SYDVKM. V was trimmed by 7 bases and J by 2 bases, leaving 8 bases between them. The CDR3 loop spans 12 amino acids.

This chain connects TRBV19 to TRBJ1-1; D remains unclear. Trimming stripped 2 bases from V and 0 bases from J, with 4 bases between. In germline, CDR1 is LNHDA, CDR2 SQIVND (reference sequence). This CDR3 region has 13 residues. CDR3 coding DNA: TGTGCCAGTAGTATACGAGTGAACACTGAAGCTTTCTTT. Translation: CASSIRVNTEAFF.

The chain employs TRBV24-1 and TRBJ2-2; 8 positions agree with TRBD1. Germline V gene sequence: CDR1 KGHDR, CDR2 SFDVKD. The V and J ends lost 3 bases and 5 bases, in that order; junction bases with no gene match: 10. The CDR3 sequence is 17 residues long. This chain's CDR3 is CATSDPGQGDFTGELFF. DNA for the CDR3: TGTGCCACCAGTGATCCAGGACAGGGCGATTTTACCGGGGAGCTGTTTTTT.

DNA for the CDR3: TGTGCCAGCAGCCGAGCGAACTATGGCTACACCTTC. The encoded protein is CASSRANYGYTF. The J gene is TRBJ1-2, the V gene TRBV3-1 (or the pseudogene TRBV3-2); D is uncertain. CDR1 and CDR2 (germline): LGHDT, YNNKEL (reference sequence). Between the trimmed V and J ends, which lost 4 bases and 2 bases, there was a span of 5 bases. There are 12 residues in the CDR3.